These 5 T cell receptor beta chains were all obtained from the same sample, sequenced in a study of beta chain features in type 1 diabetes. Expressed TCRB transcripts were sequenced because the isolated RNA had all been reverse transcribed beforehand. The repertoire was sequenced with immunoSEQ multiplex PCR; TCRdb's copy has only in-frame clones and lacks some. The table has 35,000 to 45,000 clones, 64% seen once. Specimen: Tregs from blood. Receptors were obtained from a woman in her thirties in good health.

As regards this clone: A read error may account for a junction end that differs from germline. The chain links TRBV5-1 to TRBJ2-3; TRBD2 aligns across 8 bases. This CDR3 spans 14 amino acids. Germline V gene sequence: CDR1 SGHRS, CDR2 YFSETQ. In DNA form, the CDR3 reads TGCGCCAGCAGCTCTCGGACTAGCACCGATACGCAGTATTTT. Translated, it gives CASSSRTSTDTQYF.

This chain uses TRBV29-1 with TRBJ2-5; 10 positions agree with TRBD2. Germline CDR1 and CDR2: SQVTM and ANQGSEA. V trimming: 7 bases; J trimming: 1 base; junction bases outside the gene matches: 3. The CDR3 covers 13 residues. CDR3 nucleotides: TGCAGCGCTAGCGGGAGTCCCCAAGAGACCCAGTACTTC. Its translation: CSASGSPQETQYF.

The chain combines TRBV6-5 with TRBJ2-7; 9 bases map to TRBD2. Trimming at V came to 5 bases and at J to 2 bases, leaving 7 bases not matched to a gene. Germline V lookup: CDR1 MNHEY, CDR2 SVGAGI. CDR3 length: 15 residues. CDR3 nucleotide sequence: TGTGCCAGCAGTCCCCCCCTAGCGGGGCCCTACGAGCAGTACTTC. It codes for CASSPPLAGPYEQYF.

A remark on this clone: Other DNA sequences in the sample encode the same CDR3. The V and J genes are TRBV9 and TRBJ2-3; 10 bases map to TRBD2. CDR3 length: 16 amino acids. V lost 0 bases, J lost 2 bases, and 3 bases stayed unmatched. Germline V gene data show CDR1 as SGDLS and CDR2 as YYNGEE. The DNA for the CDR3 is TGTGCCAGCAGCGTAGAAGGACTAGCGGCCACAGATACGCAGTATTTT. The encoded protein is CASSVEGLAATDTQYF.

This chain uses TRBV27 with TRBJ2-1; D uncertain. CDR1 MNHEY and CDR2 SMNVEV come from the germline V gene (reference sequence). Trimming pared 0 bases from V and 0 bases from J, leaving 9 bases between. The CDR3 is 16 residues long. The CDR3: CASSLSLSRSYNEQFF. Here the CDR3 DNA reads TGTGCCAGCAGTTTATCGCTAAGCCGCTCCTACAATGAGCAGTTCTTC.